This passage covers 17 T cell receptor beta chains from one sample sequenced in a study of blood T cell repertoires in COVID-19. Some clones are missing from TCRdb's copy, which holds only in-frame ones; the method was immunoSEQ multiplex PCR. The sample shows about 170,000 clones, roughly 91% of them seen only once. Sequenced input: peripheral blood. Every receptor here comes from a man aged 45-65 years who had recovered from COVID-19.

This chain joins TRBV5-5 and TRBJ2-7; D is uncertain. Germline V gives CDR1 SGHKS, CDR2 YYEKEE (reference sequence). The V end lost 1 base, the J end lost 0 bases, and 14 bases lay between the germline ends. The CDR3 is made up of 16 amino acids. This CDR3 is CASSLSSAASSYEQYF. DNA of the CDR3: TGTGCCAGCAGCTTGAGTTCGGCGGCGAGCTCCTACGAGCAGTACTTC.

The chain links TRBV6-4 to TRBJ1-1; D gene ambiguous. This CDR3 contains 14 residues. V shed 0 bases and J shed 0 bases, with 5 bases lying between them. CDR1 is MRHNA, CDR2 SNTAGT, per germline. As DNA, the CDR3 is TGTGCCAGCAGTGACTCGAGTATGAACACTGAAGCTTTCTTT. Translating gives CASSDSSMNTEAFF.

CDR3 in amino acids: CASSSWSDQQETQYF. The CDR3 DNA follows: TGTGCCAGCAGTTCGTGGTCAGATCAACAAGAGACCCAGTACTTC. The chain carries TRBV28 and TRBJ2-5; D is ambiguous. Germline lookup yields CDR1 MDHEN and CDR2 SYDVKM. This CDR3 has 15 residues. Trimming cost V 4 bases and J 2 bases, with 14 bases left between them.

The chain links TRBV2 to TRBJ2-3, with unresolved D. The CDR3 consists of 13 residues. V lost 3 bases and J 2 bases, leaving 6 bases between the germline ends. CDR1 and CDR2 (germline): SNHLY, FYNNEI. The CDR3 region has the DNA TGTGCCAGCAGTGACCAGGCCACAGATACGCAGTATTTT. It yields the protein CASSDQATDTQYF.

The rearrangement joins TRBV6-4 to TRBJ1-2; 9 nucleotides match TRBD1. Trimming took 4 bases from V and 8 from J; bases not matched to a gene: 5. Germline CDR1 and CDR2: MRHNA and SNTAGT. The CDR3 sequence is 13 residues long. The DNA of the CDR3 is TGTGCCAGCAGTGGTACAGGGGGCTGGGGCTACACCTTC. Its protein is CASSGTGGWGYTF.

V is TRBV5-6 and J is TRBJ1-6, with 9 bases that match TRBD1. The CDR3 covers 15 residues. V lost 4 bases to trimming and J lost 11 bases; unmatched junction nucleotides: 10. Germline lookup yields CDR1 SGHDT and CDR2 YYEEEE. CDR3 nucleotides: TGTGCCAGCAGCCCGTCCCGGACAGGGGAAACACCCCTCCACTTT. This encodes CASSPSRTGETPLHF.

In this sample, this clone turned up once. V is TRBV9 and J is TRBJ2-3; 10 nucleotides agree with TRBD1. CDR3 size: 17 residues. Germline V gene data show CDR1 as SGDLS and CDR2 as YYNGEE. V shed 4 bases and J 2 bases; nucleotides not matched to a gene: 10. CDR3 amino acids: CASSKGQGMGATDTQYF. CDR3 nucleotide sequence: TGTGCCAGCAGCAAGGGACAGGGGATGGGGGCCACAGATACGCAGTATTTT.

V is TRBV10-2 and J is TRBJ2-2; the D gene is possibly TRBD2 (7 bases). This CDR3 contains 17 residues. The V gene lost 0 bases and the J gene lost 4 bases, with 15 bases spanning the gap. CDR1 and CDR2 (germline): WSHSY, SAAADI. The CDR3 is CASSESFGGLRTGELFF. The CDR3, as DNA: TGCGCCAGCAGTGAGTCTTTCGGGGGGCTGCGCACCGGGGAGCTGTTTTTT.

The rearrangement uses TRBV19 and TRBJ1-5, with 8 bases matching TRBD1. Germline assignment: CDR1 LNHDA and CDR2 SQIVND (reference sequence). This CDR3 is built from 12 residues. Trimming at V came to 0 bases and at J to 11 bases, leaving 0 bases not matched to a gene. DNA of the CDR3: TGTGCCAGTAGTATAGAGGACAGGGCCCAGCATTTT. It specifies CASSIEDRAQHF.

This chain links TRBV15 with TRBJ2-7; D unresolved. The CDR3 runs to 15 residues. Trimming took off 2 bases at V and 2 bases at J, with 13 bases between the two ends. Germline V gene sequence: CDR1 LNHNV, CDR2 YYDKDF (reference sequence). The DNA of the CDR3 is TGTGCCACCAGCAGACAGTCAGGTGGCACCTACGAGCAGTACTTC. As protein: CATSRQSGGTYEQYF.

The V gene is TRBV3-1 (or the pseudogene TRBV3-2), the J gene TRBJ1-6; D is ambiguous. Between the trimmed V and J ends, which lost 3 bases and 10 bases, there was a span of 10 bases. The V gene's germline CDR1 is LGHDT and CDR2 YNNKEL (reference sequence). This CDR3 contains 13 residues. CDR3 bases: TGTGCCAGCAGCCAGGAGCGATTCTCACCCCTCCACTTT. Protein sequence: CASSQERFSPLHF.

V is TRBV18 and J is TRBJ1-5; 12 nucleotides align to TRBD1. Trimming at V came to 6 bases and at J to 3 bases, leaving 9 bases not matched to a gene. Germline assignment: CDR1 KGHSH and CDR2 LQKENI. The CDR3 length is 17 residues. The CDR3 protein is CASSRDRGHGTNQPQHF. The CDR3 bases are TGTGCCAGCTCCCGGGACAGGGGGCATGGGACCAATCAGCCCCAGCATTTT.

CDR3 coding DNA: TGTGCCAGCAGTTACTCTTCGCGCGGGGGGACCTCCTACAATGAGCAGTTCTTC. Its translation is CASSYSSRGGTSYNEQFF. The chain employs TRBV6-2 or TRBV6-3 and TRBJ2-1, with 8 bases aligning to TRBD2. Germline V lookup: CDR1 MNHEY, CDR2 SVGEGT. This CDR3 is 18 amino acids long. The ends lost 0 bases at V and 0 bases at J; junction bases unmatched: 7.

The chain carries TRBV29-1 and TRBJ2-1; 7 nucleotides line up with TRBD2. The CDR3 loop spans 13 amino acids. Unmatched junction bases numbered 9, after V lost 4 bases and J lost 9 bases. The germline V gene has CDR1 SQVTM and CDR2 ANQGSEA. CDR3 sequence reads: CSVGREQNSEQFF. The CDR3 nucleotides are TGCAGCGTTGGGCGGGAGCAGAATAGTGAGCAGTTCTTC.

The chain uses TRBV6-2 or TRBV6-3 and TRBJ1-5; D not resolved. The CDR3 contains 14 residues. Germline V CDR1 and CDR2: MNHEY, SVGEGT. The ends were cut back, 5 bases at V and 2 bases at J, with 10 bases in the middle. This chain's CDR3 is CASSGQRGNQPQHF. In DNA form, the CDR3 reads TGTGCCAGCAGTGGTCAGCGAGGCAATCAGCCCCAGCATTTT.

The CDR3 coding sequence is TGTGCCAGCAGCCTCAGGGAGACCCAGTACTTC. Translating gives CASSLRETQYF. The V gene is TRBV5-6, the J gene TRBJ2-5, with unresolved D. This CDR3 has 11 amino acids. The V gene's germline CDR1 is SGHDT and CDR2 YYEEEE. Trimming pared 4 bases from V and 5 bases from J, leaving 6 bases between.

J is TRBJ2-6 and V is TRBV7-3; D not resolved. The length of the CDR3 is 15 residues. Per the germline V gene, CDR1 is SGHTA and CDR2 is FQGTGA. The germline V and J ends were trimmed by 4 bases and 4 bases, with 11 bases remaining between them. This chain's CDR3 is CASSWAQTGANVLTF. Written as DNA, the CDR3 is TGTGCCAGCAGCTGGGCACAGACCGGGGCCAACGTCCTGACTTTC.